This TCR beta chain was documented in a study of blood T cell repertoires in COVID-19. About the study: Samples representing acute and convalescent COVID-19 were sourced from the United States, Italy and Spain. T cells, B-cell-depleted T cells, or PBMCs supplied cDNA or gDNA.

Original handling: Reference gene primers were amplified, and this amplification served to estimate nucleated cell counts. Sequencing used immunoSEQ multiplex PCR; TCRdb keeps in-frame clones, though not all of them. Clone size and the V and J calls come from that table; the DNA yielded D and trimming. The sample consists of about 110,000 clones, 75% to 90% of them appearing once. Trimming shortened V by 2 bases and J by 0 bases, and 14 bases separated the two germline ends. Germline-derived CDR1 and CDR2 are KGHSH and LQKENI. This CDR3 has 16 amino acids. This clone has only one observation. The chain has TRBV18 and TRBJ2-7, with D possibly matching TRBD1 (5 bases). Source material: peripheral blood. The TCR originated in a woman aged 60-75 years with acute or convalescent COVID-19. As DNA, the CDR3 is TGTGCCAGCTCACCATTCCAACAGGTCGCCTCCTACGAGCAGTACTTC. Amino acids: CASSPFQQVASYEQYF.